This record concerns one TCR beta chain sequence. Its matching antigen is unknown. Profiling relied on immunoSEQ multiplex PCR, and the TCRdb table lists in-frame clones only, not all of them. The sample has 13,000 to 15,000 clones, over 85% seen once. This CDR3 has 17 amino acids. The data belong to a study of T cells in localized non-small cell lung cancer. Broader study findings: Longer survival (overall) was linked to higher T cell density in blood. Sequencing involved a lone tumor region, leaving heterogeneity possible. Tumor showed lower T cell clonality than uninvolved adjacent lung, where it was highest. The study detected a median approximately 50 of the top 100 tumor clones in adjacent lung.

This receptor was taken from a man between 40 and 70 years old with stage III lung adenocarcinoma. V and J are TRBV21-1 and TRBJ2-2; the table's D call, TRBD2, was not checked against the DNA. TRBV21-1 is a pseudogene. The specimen comprised peripheral blood mononuclear cells, sampled before any cancer treatment. The DNA for the CDR3 is TGTGCCAGCAGCAGGGGAGGGGGGATTAAGGACACCGGGGAGCTGTTTTTT. It translates to CASSRGGGIKDTGELFF.